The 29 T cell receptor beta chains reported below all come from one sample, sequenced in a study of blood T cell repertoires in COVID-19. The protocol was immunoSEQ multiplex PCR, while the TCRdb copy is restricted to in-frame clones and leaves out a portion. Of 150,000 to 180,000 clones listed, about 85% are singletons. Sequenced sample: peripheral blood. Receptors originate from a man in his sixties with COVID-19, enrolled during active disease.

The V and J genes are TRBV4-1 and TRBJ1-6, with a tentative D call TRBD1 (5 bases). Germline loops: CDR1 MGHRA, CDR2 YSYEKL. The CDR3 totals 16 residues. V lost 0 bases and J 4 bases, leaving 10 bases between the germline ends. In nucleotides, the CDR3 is TGCGCCAGCAGCCAAGATGGGGCCGCTTATAATTCACCCCTCCACTTT. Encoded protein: CASSQDGAAYNSPLHF.

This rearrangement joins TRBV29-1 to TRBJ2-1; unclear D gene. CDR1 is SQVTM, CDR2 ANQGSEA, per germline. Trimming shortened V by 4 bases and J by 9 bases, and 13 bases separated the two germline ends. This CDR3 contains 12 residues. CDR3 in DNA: TGCAGCGTTGTAGTGGGCCGCCCTGAGCAGTTCTTC. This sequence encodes CSVVVGRPEQFF.

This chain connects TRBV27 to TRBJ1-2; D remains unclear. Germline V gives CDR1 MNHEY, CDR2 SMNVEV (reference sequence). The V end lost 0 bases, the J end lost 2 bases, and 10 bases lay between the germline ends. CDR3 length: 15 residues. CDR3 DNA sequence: TGTGCCAGCAGTTTATCGTCCAGATCCAACTATGGCTACACCTTC. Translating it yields CASSLSSRSNYGYTF.

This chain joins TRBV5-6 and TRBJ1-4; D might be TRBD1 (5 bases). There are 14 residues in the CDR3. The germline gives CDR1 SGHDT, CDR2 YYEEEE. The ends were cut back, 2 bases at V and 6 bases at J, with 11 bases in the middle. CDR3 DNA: TGTGCCAGCAGCTTTAGACAGATTGATGAAAAACTGTTTTTT. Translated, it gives CASSFRQIDEKLFF.

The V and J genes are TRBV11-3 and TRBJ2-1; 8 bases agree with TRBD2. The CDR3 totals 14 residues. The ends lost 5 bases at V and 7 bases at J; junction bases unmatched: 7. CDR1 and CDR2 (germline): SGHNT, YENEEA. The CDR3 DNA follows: TGTGCCAGCAGCACCCGGGGGGGGGTTAATGAGCAGTTCTTC. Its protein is CASSTRGGVNEQFF. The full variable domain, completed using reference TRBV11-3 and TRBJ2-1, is EAGVVQSPRYKIIEKKQPVAFWCNPISGHNTLYWYLQNLGQGPELLIRYENEEAVDDSQLPKDRFSAERLKGVDSTLKIQPAELGDSAVYLCASSTRGGVNEQFFGPGTRLTVL.

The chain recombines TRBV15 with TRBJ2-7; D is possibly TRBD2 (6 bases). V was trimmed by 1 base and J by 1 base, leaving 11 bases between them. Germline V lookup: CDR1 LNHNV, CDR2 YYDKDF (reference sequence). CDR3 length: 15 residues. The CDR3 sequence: CATSRGGTVSYEQYF. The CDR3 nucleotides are TGTGCCACCAGCAGAGGCGGGACGGTATCCTACGAGCAGTACTTC.

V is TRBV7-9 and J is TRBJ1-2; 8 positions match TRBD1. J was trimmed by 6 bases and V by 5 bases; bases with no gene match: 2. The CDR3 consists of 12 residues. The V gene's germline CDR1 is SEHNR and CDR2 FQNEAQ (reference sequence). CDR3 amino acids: CASSAGQDGYTF. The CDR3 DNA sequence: TGTGCCAGCAGCGCGGGACAGGATGGCTACACCTTC.

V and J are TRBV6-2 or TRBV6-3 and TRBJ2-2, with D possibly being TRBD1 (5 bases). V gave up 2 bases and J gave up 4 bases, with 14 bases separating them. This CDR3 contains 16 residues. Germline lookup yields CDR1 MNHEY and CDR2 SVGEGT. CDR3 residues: CASSYGARRRTGELFF. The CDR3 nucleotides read TGTGCCAGCAGTTACGGGGCAAGACGGCGCACCGGGGAGCTGTTTTTT.

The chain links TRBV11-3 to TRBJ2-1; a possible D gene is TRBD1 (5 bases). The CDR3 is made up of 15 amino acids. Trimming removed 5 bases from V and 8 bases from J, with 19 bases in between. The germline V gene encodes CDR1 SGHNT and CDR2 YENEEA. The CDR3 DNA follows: TGTGCCAGCAGCCAAGAGCAGGGCCGGAACTATGAGCAGTTCTTC. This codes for CASSQEQGRNYEQFF.

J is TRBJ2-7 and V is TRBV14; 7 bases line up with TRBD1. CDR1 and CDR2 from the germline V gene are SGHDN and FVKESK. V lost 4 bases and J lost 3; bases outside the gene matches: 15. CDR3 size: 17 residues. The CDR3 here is CASSLTPNRGQNYEQYF. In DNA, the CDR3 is TGTGCCAGCAGCCTCACGCCTAACAGGGGCCAAAACTACGAGCAGTACTTC.

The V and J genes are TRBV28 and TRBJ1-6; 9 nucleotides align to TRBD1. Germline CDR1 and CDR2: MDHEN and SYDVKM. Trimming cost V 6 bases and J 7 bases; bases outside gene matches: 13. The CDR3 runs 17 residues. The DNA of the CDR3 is TGTGCCAGCAGAACGTTTGGGGTCGGACAGGGGAATTCACCCCTCCACTTT. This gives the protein CASRTFGVGQGNSPLHF. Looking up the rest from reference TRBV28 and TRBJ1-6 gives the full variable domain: DVKVTQSSRYLVKRTGEKVFLECVQDMDHENMFWYRQDPGLGLRLIYFSYDVKMKEKGDIPEGYSVSREKKERFSLILESASTNQTSMYLCASRTFGVGQGNSPLHFGNGTRLTVT.

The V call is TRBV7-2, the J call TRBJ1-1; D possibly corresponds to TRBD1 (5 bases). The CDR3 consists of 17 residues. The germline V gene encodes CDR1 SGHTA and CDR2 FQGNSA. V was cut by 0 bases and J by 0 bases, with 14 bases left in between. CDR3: CASSLADPGWMNTEAFF. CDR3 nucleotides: TGTGCCAGCAGCTTAGCTGATCCAGGGTGGATGAACACTGAAGCTTTCTTT.

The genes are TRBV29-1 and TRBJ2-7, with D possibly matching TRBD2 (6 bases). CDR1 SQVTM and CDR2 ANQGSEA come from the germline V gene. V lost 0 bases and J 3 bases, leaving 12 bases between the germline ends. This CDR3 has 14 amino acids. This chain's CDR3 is CSVEDRGALYEQYF. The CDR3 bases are TGCAGCGTTGAAGATCGCGGGGCGCTCTACGAGCAGTACTTC.

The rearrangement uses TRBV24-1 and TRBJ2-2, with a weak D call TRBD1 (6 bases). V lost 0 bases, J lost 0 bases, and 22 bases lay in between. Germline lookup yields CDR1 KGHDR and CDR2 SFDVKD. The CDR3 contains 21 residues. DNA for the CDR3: TGTGCCACCAGTGATTTGAGGAAGGACAGCGGAGGACTCTCGAACACCGGGGAGCTGTTTTTT. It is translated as CATSDLRKDSGGLSNTGELFF.

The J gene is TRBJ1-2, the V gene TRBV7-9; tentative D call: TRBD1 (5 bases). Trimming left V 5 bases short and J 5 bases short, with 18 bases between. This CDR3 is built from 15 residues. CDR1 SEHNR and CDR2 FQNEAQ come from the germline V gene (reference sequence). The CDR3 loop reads CASSERQGAIYGYTF. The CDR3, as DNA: TGTGCCAGCAGCGAACGGCAAGGGGCCATATATGGCTACACCTTC.

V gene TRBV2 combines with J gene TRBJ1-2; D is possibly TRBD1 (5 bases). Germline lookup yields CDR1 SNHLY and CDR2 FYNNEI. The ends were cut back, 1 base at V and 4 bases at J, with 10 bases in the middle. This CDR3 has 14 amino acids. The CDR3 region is CASSEGQGGYGYTF. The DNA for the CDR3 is TGTGCCAGCAGTGAAGGGCAGGGAGGCTATGGCTACACCTTC.

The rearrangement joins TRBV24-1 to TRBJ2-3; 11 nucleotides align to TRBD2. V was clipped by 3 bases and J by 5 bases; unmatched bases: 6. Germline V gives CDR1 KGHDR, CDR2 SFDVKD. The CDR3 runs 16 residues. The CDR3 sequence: CATSDGLAGGIDTQYF. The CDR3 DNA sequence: TGTGCCACCAGTGATGGGCTAGCGGGGGGTATAGATACGCAGTATTTT.

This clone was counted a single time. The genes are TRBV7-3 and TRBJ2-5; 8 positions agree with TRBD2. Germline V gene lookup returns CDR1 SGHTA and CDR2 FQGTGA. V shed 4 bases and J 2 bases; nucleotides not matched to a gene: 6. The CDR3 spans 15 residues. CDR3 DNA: TGTGCCAGCAGCTCCCACGCTAGCGGGCAAGAGACCCAGTACTTC. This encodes CASSSHASGQETQYF.

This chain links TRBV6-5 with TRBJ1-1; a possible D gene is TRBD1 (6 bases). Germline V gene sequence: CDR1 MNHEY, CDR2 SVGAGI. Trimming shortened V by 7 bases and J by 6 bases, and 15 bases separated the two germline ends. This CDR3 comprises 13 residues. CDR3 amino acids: CASKVQGRPEAFF. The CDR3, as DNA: TGTGCCAGCAAAGTACAGGGCCGGCCTGAAGCTTTCTTT.

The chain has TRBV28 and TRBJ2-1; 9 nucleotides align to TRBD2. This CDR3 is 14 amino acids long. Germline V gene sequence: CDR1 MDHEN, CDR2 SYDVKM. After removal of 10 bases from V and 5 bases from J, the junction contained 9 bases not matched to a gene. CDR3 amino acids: CANKRGEPHNEQFF. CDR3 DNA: TGTGCCAACAAGCGGGGGGAGCCCCACAATGAGCAGTTCTTC.

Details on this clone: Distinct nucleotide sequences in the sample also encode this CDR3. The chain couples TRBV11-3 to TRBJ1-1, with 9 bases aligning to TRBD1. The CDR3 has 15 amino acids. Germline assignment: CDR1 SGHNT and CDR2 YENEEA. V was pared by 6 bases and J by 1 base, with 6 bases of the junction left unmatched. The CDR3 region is CASSLGGQGNTEAFF. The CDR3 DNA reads TGTGCCAGCAGTCTCGGGGGACAGGGGAACACTGAAGCTTTCTTT.

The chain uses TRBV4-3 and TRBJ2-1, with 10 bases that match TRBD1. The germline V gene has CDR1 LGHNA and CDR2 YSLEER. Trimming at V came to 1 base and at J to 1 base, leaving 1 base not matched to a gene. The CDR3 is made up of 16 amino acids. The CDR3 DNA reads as TGCGCCAGCAGCCAAGGACAGGGGGCTTCCTACAATGAGCAGTTCTTC. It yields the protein CASSQGQGASYNEQFF.

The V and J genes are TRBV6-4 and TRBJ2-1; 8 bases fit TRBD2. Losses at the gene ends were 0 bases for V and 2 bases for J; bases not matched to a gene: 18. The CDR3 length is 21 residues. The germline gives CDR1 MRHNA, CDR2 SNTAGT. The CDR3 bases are TGTGCCAGCAGTGACTCGGGTGGCGGGGGGCGCCTCGGGGAAACCTACAATGAGCAGTTCTTC. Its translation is CASSDSGGGGRLGETYNEQFF.

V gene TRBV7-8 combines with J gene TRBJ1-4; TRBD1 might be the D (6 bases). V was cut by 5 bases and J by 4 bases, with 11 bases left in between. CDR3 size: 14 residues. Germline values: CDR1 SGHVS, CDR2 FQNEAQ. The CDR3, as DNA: TGTGCCAGCAGCCATGGACAGCTTAATGAAAAACTGTTTTTT. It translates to CASSHGQLNEKLFF.

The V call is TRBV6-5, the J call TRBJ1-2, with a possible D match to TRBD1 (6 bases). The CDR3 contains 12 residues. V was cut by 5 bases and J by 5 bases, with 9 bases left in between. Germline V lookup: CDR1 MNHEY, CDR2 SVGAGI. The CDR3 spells CASSPTGYGYTF. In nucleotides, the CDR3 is TGTGCCAGCAGTCCAACAGGGTATGGCTACACCTTC.

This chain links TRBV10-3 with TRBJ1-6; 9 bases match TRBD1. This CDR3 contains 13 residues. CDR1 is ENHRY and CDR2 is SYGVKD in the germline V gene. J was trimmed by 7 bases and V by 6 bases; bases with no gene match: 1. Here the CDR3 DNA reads TGTGCCATCAGAGGGACAGGGAATTCACCCCTCCACTTT. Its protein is CAIRGTGNSPLHF.

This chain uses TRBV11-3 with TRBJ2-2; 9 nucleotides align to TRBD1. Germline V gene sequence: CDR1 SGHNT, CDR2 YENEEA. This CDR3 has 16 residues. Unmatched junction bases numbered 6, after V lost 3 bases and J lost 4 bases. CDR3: CASSFQTGGATGELFF. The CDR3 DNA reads TGTGCCAGCAGCTTTCAGACAGGGGGTGCCACCGGGGAGCTGTTTTTT.

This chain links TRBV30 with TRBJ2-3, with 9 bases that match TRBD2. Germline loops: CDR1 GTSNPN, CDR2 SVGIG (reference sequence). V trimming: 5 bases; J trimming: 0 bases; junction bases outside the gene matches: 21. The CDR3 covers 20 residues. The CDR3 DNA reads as TGTGCCTGGGCGGGCAGCCACTTAGCGGGAGTTCGGTCTAGCACAGATACGCAGTATTTT. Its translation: CAWAGSHLAGVRSSTDTQYF.

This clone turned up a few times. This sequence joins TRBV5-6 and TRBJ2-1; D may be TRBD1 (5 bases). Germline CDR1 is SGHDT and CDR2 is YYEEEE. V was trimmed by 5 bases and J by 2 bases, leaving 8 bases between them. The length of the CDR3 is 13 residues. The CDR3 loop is CASSWGTYNEQFF. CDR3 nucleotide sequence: TGTGCCAGCAGTTGGGGCACCTACAATGAGCAGTTCTTC.